Below, 10 T cell receptor beta chains from the same sample are listed, as sequenced in a study of blood T cell repertoires in COVID-19. The data were produced by immunoSEQ multiplex PCR, yet TCRdb's version contains in-frame clones alone and is incomplete. The table lists approximately 310,000 clones, roughly 85% of them singletons. The specimen sequenced was PBMCs or T cells enriched from blood (not recorded which). The source of these receptors is a woman in her 30s who had been exposed to COVID-19.

The chain joins TRBV18 to TRBJ2-1, with 10 bases aligning to TRBD2. This CDR3 contains 15 residues. Germline assignment: CDR1 KGHSH and CDR2 LQKENI. V lost 3 bases to trimming and J lost 6 bases; unmatched junction nucleotides: 5. The CDR3 DNA reads as TGTGCCAGCTCACCTCCTAGCGGGGGTGGCAATGAGCAGTTCTTC. This encodes CASSPPSGGGNEQFF.

The chain has TRBV5-1 and TRBJ1-4; TRBD1 aligns across 12 bases. This CDR3 is built from 16 residues. Looked up from germline, CDR1 is SGHRS and CDR2 is YFSETQ. With 4 bases clipped from V and 7 bases from J, the junction kept 8 bases outside the gene matches. The CDR3 DNA sequence: TGCGCCAGCAGCCTGGGACAGGGGGCAGTAGGTGAAAAACTGTTTTTT. It is translated as CASSLGQGAVGEKLFF.

The chain has TRBV9 and TRBJ1-2, with unresolved D. Germline V gene sequence: CDR1 SGDLS, CDR2 YYNGEE. Trimming took off 0 bases at V and 7 bases at J, with 10 bases between the two ends. The CDR3 length is 13 residues. The CDR3 bases are TGTGCCAGCAGCGTAGCTGAGGGCGCTGGCTACACCTTC. Translation gives CASSVAEGAGYTF.

The chain carries TRBV19 and TRBJ2-1; maybe TRBD2 (5 bases). This CDR3 has 15 residues. V lost 3 bases, J lost 2 bases, and 11 bases lay in between. Germline V CDR1 and CDR2: LNHDA, SQIVND (reference sequence). Here the CDR3 reads CASSINPSPYNEQFF. The CDR3 DNA is TGTGCCAGTAGTATCAATCCTAGCCCCTACAATGAGCAGTTCTTC.

The rearrangement links TRBV28 to TRBJ2-7, with a tentative D call TRBD2 (5 bases). The CDR3 runs 13 residues. Trimming took 7 bases from V and 7 from J, leaving 17 bases between them. Per germline, CDR1 MDHEN and CDR2 SYDVKM. This CDR3 is CASTVREPWEQYF. CDR3 bases: TGTGCCAGCACCGTGAGGGAGCCTTGGGAGCAGTACTTC.

The rearrangement joins TRBV6-6 to TRBJ2-7; D is possibly TRBD1 (6 bases). Trimming stripped 4 bases from V and 2 bases from J, with 15 bases between. CDR3 length: 15 residues. Germline lookup yields CDR1 MNHNY and CDR2 SVGAGI (reference sequence). CDR3 sequence: CASSSRNRQAYEQYF. The DNA of the CDR3 is TGTGCCAGCAGTTCCAGAAACCGACAGGCCTACGAGCAGTACTTC.

Notes on this clone: Different DNA sequences within this sample yield the same CDR3. The chain recombines TRBV28 with TRBJ1-5; no definite D call. The CDR3 is 12 residues long. Germline CDR1 and CDR2: MDHEN and SYDVKM. The V end was cut by 6 bases, the J end by 2 bases, with 5 bases between. CDR3 sequence: CASRAGNQPQHF. The CDR3 DNA reads as TGTGCCAGCAGGGCGGGCAATCAGCCCCAGCATTTT.

The rearrangement joins TRBV19 to TRBJ2-5; 11 bases agree with TRBD2. The CDR3 runs to 17 residues. V dropped 1 base and J dropped 4; count of bases not matched to a gene: 8. Germline V gene lookup returns CDR1 LNHDA and CDR2 SQIVND (reference sequence). As DNA, the CDR3 is TGTGCCAGTAGTATAGCCCCCACTAGCGGGGGATTAGAGACCCAGTACTTC. Protein sequence: CASSIAPTSGGLETQYF. Full variable domain (remainder filled in from reference TRBV19 and TRBJ2-5): DGGITQSPKYLFRKEGQNVTLSCEQNLNHDAMYWYRQDPGQGLRLIYYSQIVNDFQKGDIAEGYSVSREKKESFPLTVTSAQKNPTAFYLCASSIAPTSGGLETQYFGPGTRLLVL.

This sequence joins TRBV10-3 and TRBJ1-1; 8 bases match TRBD1. The J segment lost 4 bases and the V segment lost 5 bases, leaving 6 bases of the junction unmatched. This CDR3 has 14 amino acids. Germline V lookup: CDR1 ENHRY, CDR2 SYGVKD. CDR3 sequence reads: CAISLDRGTTEAFF. The CDR3 DNA reads as TGTGCCATCAGTCTAGACAGGGGAACCACTGAAGCTTTCTTT.

This clone appeared once. This chain links TRBV7-9 with TRBJ1-1, with D tentatively TRBD1 (5 bases). The CDR3 sequence is 16 residues long. V gave up 1 base and J gave up 4 bases, with 16 bases separating them. From germline, CDR1 is SEHNR and CDR2 FQNEAQ (reference sequence). The CDR3, as DNA: TGTGCCAGCAGCTTAGGACAGTGGGGTTGGGGCACTGAAGCTTTCTTT. As protein: CASSLGQWGWGTEAFF.